This T cell receptor (beta chain) was sequenced in a study of cytomegalovirus exposure and HLA in healthy donors. Study-level findings and limits: At a 0.05 false discovery rate, a later analysis found some 17,000 TCR beta sequences to be associated with HLA alleles. Owing to their indistinguishability, certain V segments, notably TRBV6-2 and TRBV6-3, were excluded.

Researchers ran the PCR with 60 Vbeta and 13 Jbeta primers. Profiled with immunoSEQ multiplex PCR; TCRdb holds only in-frame clones, not every one. The data show about 120,000 clones, about 74% seen once. Of note for this clone: The antigen is not known.

The germline V gene encodes CDR1 MNHEY and CDR2 SVGAGI. The CDR3 runs to 14 residues. Deletions cut 2 bases from V and 11 bases from J, with 18 bases between. The source of this sequence is a middle-aged woman in good health and CMV-seropositive. The chain uses TRBV6-5 and TRBJ1-1, with unresolved D. The sample was PBMCs. The CDR3 loop reads CASSYGRDPLWAFF. In nucleotides, the CDR3 is TGTGCCAGCAGTTACGGGCGGGATCCCTTGTGGGCTTTCTTT.